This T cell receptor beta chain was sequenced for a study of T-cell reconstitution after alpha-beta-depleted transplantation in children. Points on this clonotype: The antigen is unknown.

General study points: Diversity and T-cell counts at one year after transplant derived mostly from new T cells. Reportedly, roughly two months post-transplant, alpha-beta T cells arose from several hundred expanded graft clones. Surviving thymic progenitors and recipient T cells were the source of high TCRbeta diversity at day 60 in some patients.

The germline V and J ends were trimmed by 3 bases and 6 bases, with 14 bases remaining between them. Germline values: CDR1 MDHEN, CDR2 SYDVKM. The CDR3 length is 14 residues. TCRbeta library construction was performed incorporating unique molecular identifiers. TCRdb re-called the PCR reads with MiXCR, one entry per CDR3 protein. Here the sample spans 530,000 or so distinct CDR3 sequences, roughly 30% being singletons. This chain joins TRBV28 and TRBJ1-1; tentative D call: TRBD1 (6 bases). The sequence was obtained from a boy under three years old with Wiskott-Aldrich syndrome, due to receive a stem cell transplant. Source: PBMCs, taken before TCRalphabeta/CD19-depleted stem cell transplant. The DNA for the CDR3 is TGTGCCAGCAGTTTCACCAGGGGAGTGGCTGAAGCTTTCTTT. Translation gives CASSFTRGVAEAFF.